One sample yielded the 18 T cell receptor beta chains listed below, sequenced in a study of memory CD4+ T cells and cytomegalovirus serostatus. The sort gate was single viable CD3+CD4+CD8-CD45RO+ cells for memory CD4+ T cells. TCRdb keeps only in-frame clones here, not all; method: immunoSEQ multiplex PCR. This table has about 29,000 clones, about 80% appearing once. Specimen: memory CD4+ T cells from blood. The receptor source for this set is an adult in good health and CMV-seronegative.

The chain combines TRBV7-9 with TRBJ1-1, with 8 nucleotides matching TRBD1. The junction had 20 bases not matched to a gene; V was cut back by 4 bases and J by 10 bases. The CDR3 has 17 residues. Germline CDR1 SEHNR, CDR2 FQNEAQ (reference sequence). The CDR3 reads CASSSLGLRTGRVGAFF. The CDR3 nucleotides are TGTGCCAGCAGCTCACTAGGCCTGCGGACAGGGCGGGTAGGAGCTTTCTTT.

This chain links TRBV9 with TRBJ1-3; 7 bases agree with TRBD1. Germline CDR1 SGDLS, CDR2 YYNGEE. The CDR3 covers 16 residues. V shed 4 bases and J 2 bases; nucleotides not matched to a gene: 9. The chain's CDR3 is CASSTRQGGTGNTIYF. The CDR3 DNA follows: TGTGCCAGCAGCACCCGACAGGGAGGAACTGGAAACACCATATATTTT.

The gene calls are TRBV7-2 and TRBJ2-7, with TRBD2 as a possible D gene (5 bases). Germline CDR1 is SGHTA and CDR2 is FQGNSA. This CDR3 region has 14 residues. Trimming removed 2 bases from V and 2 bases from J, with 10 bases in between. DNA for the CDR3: TGTGCCAGCAGCTTAATGGCGGGTCCCTACGAGCAGTACTTC. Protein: CASSLMAGPYEQYF.

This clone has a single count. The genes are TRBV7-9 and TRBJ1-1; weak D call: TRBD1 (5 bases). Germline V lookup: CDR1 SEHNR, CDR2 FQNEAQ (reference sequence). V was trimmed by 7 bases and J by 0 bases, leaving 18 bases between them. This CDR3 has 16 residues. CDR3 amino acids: CASTSLGTLMNTEAFF. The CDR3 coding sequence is TGTGCCAGCACCTCCCTAGGGACTCTCATGAACACTGAAGCTTTCTTT. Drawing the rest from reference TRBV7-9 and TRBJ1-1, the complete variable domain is DTGVSQNPRHKITKRGQNVTFRCDPISEHNRLYWYRQTLGQGPEFLTYFQNEAQLEKSRLLSDRFSAERPKGSFSTLEIQRTEQGDSAMYLCASTSLGTLMNTEAFFGQGTRLTVV.

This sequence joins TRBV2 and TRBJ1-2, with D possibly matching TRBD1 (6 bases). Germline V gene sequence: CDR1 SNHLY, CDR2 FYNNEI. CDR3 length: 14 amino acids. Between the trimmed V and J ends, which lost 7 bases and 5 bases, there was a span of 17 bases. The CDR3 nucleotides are TGTGCCAGCAATTATCAGGGGCGAGGGTATGGCTACACCTTC. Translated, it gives CASNYQGRGYGYTF.

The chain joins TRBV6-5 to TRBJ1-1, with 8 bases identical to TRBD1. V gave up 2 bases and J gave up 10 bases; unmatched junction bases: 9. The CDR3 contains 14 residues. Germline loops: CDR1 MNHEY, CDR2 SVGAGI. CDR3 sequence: CASSYRTGQRGAFF. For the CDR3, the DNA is TGTGCCAGCAGTTACCGGACAGGGCAGCGTGGAGCTTTCTTT.

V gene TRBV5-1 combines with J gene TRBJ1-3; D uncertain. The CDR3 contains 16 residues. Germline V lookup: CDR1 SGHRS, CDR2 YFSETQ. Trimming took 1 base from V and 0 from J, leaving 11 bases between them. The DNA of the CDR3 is TGCGCCAGCAGCTTGTCACGGTTGAGCTCTGGAAACACCATATATTTT. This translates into CASSLSRLSSGNTIYF.

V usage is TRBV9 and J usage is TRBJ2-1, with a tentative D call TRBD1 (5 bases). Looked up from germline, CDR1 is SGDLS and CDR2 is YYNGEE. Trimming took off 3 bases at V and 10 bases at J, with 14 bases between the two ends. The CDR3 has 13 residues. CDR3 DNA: TGTGCCAGCAGCGGCCTGACAGATGGGGAGCAGTTCTTC. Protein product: CASSGLTDGEQFF.

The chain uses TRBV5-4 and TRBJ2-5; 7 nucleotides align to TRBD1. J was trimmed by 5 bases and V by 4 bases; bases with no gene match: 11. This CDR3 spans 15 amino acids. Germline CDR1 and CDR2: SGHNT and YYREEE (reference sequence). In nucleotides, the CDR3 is TGTGCCAGCAGCCCAACAGGGGCCTCCGGGGAGACCCAGTACTTC. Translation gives CASSPTGASGETQYF.

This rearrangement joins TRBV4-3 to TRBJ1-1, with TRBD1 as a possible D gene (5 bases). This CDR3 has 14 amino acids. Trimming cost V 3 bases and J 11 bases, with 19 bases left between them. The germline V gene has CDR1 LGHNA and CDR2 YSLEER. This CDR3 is CASSQTKGNLRAFF. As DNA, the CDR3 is TGCGCCAGCAGCCAGACGAAGGGGAATCTCCGGGCTTTCTTT.

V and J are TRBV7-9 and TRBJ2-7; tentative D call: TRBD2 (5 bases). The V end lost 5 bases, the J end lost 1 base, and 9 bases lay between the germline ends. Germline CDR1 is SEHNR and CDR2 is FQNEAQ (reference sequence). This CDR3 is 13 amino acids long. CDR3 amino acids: CASSPGKSYEQYF. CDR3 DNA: TGTGCCAGCAGCCCCGGGAAATCCTACGAGCAGTACTTC. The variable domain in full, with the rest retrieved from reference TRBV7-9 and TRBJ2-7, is DTGVSQNPRHKITKRGQNVTFRCDPISEHNRLYWYRQTLGQGPEFLTYFQNEAQLEKSRLLSDRFSAERPKGSFSTLEIQRTEQGDSAMYLCASSPGKSYEQYFGPGTRLTVT.

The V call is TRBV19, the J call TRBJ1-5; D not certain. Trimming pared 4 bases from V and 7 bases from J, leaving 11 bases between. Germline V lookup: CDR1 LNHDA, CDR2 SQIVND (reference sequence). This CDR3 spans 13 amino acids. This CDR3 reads CASSTQKGQPQHF. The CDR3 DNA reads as TGTGCCAGTAGTACTCAGAAAGGGCAGCCCCAGCATTTT.

CDR3 region: CASSGDRGKYGYTF. The CDR3 coding sequence is TGTGCCAGCAGTGGAGACAGGGGAAAATATGGCTACACCTTC. The V and J genes are TRBV6-6 and TRBJ1-2, with TRBD1 identical over 8 bases. In germline, CDR1 is MNHNY, CDR2 SVGAGI (reference sequence). This CDR3 comprises 14 residues. After removal of 5 bases from V and 5 bases from J, the junction contained 7 bases not matched to a gene.

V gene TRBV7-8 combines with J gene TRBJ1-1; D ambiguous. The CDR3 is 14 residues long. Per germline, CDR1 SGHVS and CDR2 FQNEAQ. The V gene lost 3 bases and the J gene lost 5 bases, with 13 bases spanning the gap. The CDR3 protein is CASSFGWVGTEAFF. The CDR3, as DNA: TGTGCCAGCAGCTTTGGATGGGTTGGGACTGAAGCTTTCTTT.

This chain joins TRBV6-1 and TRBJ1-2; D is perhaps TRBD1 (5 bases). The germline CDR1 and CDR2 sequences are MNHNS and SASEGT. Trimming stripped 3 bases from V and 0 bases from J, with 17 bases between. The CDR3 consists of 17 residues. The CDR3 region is CASSDRPREKANYGYTF. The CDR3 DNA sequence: TGTGCCAGCAGTGATCGGCCCAGGGAAAAAGCTAACTATGGCTACACCTTC.

The CDR3 nucleotides read TGTGCCAGCAGCTTAGAAAAACAGAAATCTGGAAACACCATATATTTT. As protein: CASSLEKQKSGNTIYF. The V call is TRBV11-2, the J call TRBJ1-3; unclear D gene. The germline gives CDR1 SGHAT, CDR2 FQNNGV. V was clipped by 0 bases and J by 1 base, with 10 bases between them. The CDR3 runs to 16 residues.

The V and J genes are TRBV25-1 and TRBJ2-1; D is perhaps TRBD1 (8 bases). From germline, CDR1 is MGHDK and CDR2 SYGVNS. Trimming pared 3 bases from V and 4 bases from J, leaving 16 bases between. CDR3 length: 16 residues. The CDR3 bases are TGTGCCAGCAGTGACCACACAGGGGGGGGGTACAATGAGCAGTTCTTC. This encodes CASSDHTGGGYNEQFF.

In DNA, the CDR3 is TGTGCCAGCTCACCATACGGGACAGGTTACGAGCAGTACTTC. Amino acid sequence: CASSPYGTGYEQYF. The chain links TRBV18 to TRBJ2-7, with 8 nucleotides matching TRBD1. Germline CDR1 is KGHSH and CDR2 is LQKENI. V was clipped by 2 bases and J by 4 bases; unmatched bases: 4. CDR3 size: 14 residues.